The entry that follows covers one T cell receptor (beta chain) sequence. The antigen is not known. V lost 3 bases, J lost 8 bases, and 11 bases lay in between. The CDR3 sequence is 12 residues long. Germline CDR1 SGDLS, CDR2 YYNGEE. This entry is derived from a study of T cell responses to AZD1222 COVID-19 vaccine. Study context: Pooled together were second doses at about 4 or about 12 weeks.

The repertoire was sequenced with immunoSEQ multiplex PCR; TCRdb's copy has only in-frame clones and lacks some. The sample has about 120,000 clones, roughly 90% seen once. Study-level results: Only a handful of AZD1222 recipients were seropositive at baseline. The span of vaccine-associated CD4 TCRs extended across spike, with dominance at 160-218 and 743-854. Possibly, clonal diversity was underestimated; donors were largely white British and included more females.

The clonotype originates from an adult in good health. The gene calls are TRBV9 and TRBJ1-2; D not resolved. The sample in question was peripheral blood, obtained on day 0 of AZD1222 vaccination. CDR3 sequence reads: CASSGPRRGYTF. CDR3 nucleotides: TGTGCCAGCAGCGGGCCCCGGAGGGGCTACACCTTC. The variable domain in full, with the rest retrieved from reference TRBV9 and TRBJ1-2, is DSGVTQTPKHLITATGQRVTLRCSPRSGDLSVYWYQQSLDQGLQFLIQYYNGEERAKGNILERFSAQQFPDLHSELNLSSLELGDSALYFCASSGPRRGYTFGSGTRLTVV.